What follows describes a single T cell receptor beta chain. The investigators amplified TCR beta CDR3 regions from RNA transcripts. RT-PCR in the first round (using the HTBI primer set) targeted the TCR CDR3. TCRdb re-derived calls from the multiplex PCR reads in MiXCR, one entry per CDR3 protein. Here the sample spans hundreds of thousands of distinct CDR3 sequences, around 13% being singletons. The data were taken from a study of T cells in Graves' hyperthyroidism and ophthalmopathy. CDR1 and CDR2 from the germline V gene are DFQATT and SNEGSKA (reference sequence). V lost 0 bases, J lost 5 bases, and 16 bases lay in between. CDR3 length equals 15 residues.

The source is a young woman with Graves' hyperthyroidism. V gene TRBV20-1 combines with J gene TRBJ1-2; no clear D gene. Sample: blood. The CDR3 loop reads CSARDSALSGYGYTF. CDR3 in DNA: TGCAGTGCTAGAGATAGCGCCTTATCCGGGTATGGCTACACCTTC.